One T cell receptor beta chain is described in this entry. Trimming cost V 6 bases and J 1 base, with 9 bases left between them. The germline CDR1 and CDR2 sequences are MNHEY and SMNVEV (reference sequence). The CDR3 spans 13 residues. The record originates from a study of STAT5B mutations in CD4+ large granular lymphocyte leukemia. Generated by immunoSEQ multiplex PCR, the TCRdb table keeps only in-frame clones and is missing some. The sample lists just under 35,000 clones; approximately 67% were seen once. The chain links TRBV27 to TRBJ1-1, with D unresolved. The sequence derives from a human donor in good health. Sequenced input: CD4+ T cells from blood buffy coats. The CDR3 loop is CASSQQTNTEAFF. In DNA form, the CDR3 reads TGTGCCAGCAGCCAACAGACGAACACTGAAGCTTTCTTT.